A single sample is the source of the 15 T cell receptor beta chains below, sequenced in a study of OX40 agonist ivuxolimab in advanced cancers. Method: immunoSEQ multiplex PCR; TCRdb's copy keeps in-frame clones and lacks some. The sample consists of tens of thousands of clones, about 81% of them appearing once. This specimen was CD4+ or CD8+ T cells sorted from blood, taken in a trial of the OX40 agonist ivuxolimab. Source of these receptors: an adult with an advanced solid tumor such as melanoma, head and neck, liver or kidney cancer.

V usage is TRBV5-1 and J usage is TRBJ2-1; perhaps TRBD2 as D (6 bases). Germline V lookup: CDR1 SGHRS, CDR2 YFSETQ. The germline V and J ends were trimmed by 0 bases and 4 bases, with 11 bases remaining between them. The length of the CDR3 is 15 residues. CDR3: CASSLAGGDYNEQFF. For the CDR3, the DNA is TGCGCCAGCAGCTTGGCTGGAGGGGATTACAATGAGCAGTTCTTC.

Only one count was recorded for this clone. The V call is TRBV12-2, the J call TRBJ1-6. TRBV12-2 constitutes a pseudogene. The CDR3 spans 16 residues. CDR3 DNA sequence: TGTGCAAGTCGCTTAGGACAAGTAAGGAGCCATTCACCCCTCCACTTT. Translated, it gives CASRLGQVRSHSPLHF.

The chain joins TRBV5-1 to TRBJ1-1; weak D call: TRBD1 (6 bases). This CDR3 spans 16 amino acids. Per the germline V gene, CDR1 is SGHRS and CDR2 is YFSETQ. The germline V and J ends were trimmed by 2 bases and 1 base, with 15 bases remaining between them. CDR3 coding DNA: TGCGCCAGCAGCTTAGACCTTAGGGGGGAGAACACTGAAGCTTTCTTT. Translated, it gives CASSLDLRGENTEAFF. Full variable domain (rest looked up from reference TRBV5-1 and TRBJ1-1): KAGVTQTPRYLIKTRGQQVTLSCSPISGHRSVSWYQQTPGQGLQFLFEYFSETQRNKGNFPGRFSGRQFSNSRSEMNVSTLELGDSALYLCASSLDLRGENTEAFFGQGTRLTVV.

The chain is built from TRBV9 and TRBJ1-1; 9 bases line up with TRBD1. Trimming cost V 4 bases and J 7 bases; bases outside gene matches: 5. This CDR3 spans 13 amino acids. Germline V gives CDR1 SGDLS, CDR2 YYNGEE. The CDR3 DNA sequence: TGTGCCAGCAGCCCAAGACAGGGGGGTGAAGCTTTCTTT. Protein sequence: CASSPRQGGEAFF.

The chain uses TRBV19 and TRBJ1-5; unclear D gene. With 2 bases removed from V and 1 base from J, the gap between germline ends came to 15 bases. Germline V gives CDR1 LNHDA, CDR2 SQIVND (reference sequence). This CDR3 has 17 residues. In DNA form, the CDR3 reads TGTGCCAGTAGTATAAGCACTACCTCGGGAAGCAATCAGCCCCAGCATTTT. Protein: CASSISTTSGSNQPQHF.

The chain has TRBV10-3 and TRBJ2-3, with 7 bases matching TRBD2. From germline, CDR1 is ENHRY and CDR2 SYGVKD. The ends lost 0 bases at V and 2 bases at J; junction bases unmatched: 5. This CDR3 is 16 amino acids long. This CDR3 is CAISESGAGNTDTQYF. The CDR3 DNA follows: TGTGCCATCAGTGAGTCGGGAGCGGGGAACACAGATACGCAGTATTTT.

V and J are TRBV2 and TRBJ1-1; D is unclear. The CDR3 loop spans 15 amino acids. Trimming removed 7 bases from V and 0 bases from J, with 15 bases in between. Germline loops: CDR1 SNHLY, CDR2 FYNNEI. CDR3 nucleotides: TGTGCCAGCACCCACGATAACCGACTGAACACTGAAGCTTTCTTT. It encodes CASTHDNRLNTEAFF.

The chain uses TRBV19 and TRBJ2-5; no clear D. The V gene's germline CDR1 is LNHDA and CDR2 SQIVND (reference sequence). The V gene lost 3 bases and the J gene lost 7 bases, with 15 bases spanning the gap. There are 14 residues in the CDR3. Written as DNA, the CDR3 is TGTGCCAGTAGTATTAGACCCCAAGGCGGGACCCAGTACTTC. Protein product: CASSIRPQGGTQYF.

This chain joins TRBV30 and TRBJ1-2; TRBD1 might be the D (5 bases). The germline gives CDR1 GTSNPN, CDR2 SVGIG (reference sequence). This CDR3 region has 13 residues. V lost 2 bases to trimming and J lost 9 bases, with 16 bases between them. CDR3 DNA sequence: TGTGCCTGGAGTAGGGCCGGGGACGGGAGCTACACCTTC. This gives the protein CAWSRAGDGSYTF.

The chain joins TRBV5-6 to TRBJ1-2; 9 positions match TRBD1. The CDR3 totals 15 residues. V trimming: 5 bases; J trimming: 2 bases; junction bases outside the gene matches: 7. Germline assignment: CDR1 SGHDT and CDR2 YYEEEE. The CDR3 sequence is CASSLGDRENYGYTF. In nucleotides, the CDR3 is TGTGCCAGCAGTTTAGGGGACAGGGAAAACTATGGCTACACCTTC.

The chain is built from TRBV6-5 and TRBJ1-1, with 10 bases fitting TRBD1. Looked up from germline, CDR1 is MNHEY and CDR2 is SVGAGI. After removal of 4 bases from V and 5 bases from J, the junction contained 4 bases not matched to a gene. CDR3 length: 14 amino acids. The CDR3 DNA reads TGTGCCAGCAGTTCGTGGACAGGGGGGACTGAAGCTTTCTTT. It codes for CASSSWTGGTEAFF.

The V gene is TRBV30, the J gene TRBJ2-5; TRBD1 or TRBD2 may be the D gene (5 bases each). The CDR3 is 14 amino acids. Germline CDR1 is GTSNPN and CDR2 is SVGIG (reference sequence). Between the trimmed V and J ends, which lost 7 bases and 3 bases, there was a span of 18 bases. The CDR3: CAYSFGTGKETQYF. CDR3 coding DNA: TGTGCCTACTCCTTTGGGACGGGAAAAGAGACCCAGTACTTC.

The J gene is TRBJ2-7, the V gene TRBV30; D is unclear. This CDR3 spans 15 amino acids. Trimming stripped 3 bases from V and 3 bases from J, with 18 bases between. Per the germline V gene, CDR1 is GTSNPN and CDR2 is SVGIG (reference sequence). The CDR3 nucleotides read TGTGCCTGGAGCCTACGGCATCCCCCCCACTACGAGCAGTACTTC. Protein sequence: CAWSLRHPPHYEQYF.

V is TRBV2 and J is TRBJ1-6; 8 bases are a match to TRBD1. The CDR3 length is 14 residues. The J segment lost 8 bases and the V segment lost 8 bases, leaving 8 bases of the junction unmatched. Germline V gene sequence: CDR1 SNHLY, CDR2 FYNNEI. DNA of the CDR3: TGTGCCAGCTGGACAGGGCTAGGTGATTCACCCCTCCACTTT. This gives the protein CASWTGLGDSPLHF.

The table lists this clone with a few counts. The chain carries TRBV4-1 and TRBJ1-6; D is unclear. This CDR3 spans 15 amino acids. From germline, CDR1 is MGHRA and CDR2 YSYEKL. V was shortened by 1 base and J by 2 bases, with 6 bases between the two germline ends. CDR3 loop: CASSQAATYNSPLHF. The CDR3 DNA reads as TGCGCCAGCAGCCAAGCAGCTACCTATAATTCACCCCTCCACTTT.